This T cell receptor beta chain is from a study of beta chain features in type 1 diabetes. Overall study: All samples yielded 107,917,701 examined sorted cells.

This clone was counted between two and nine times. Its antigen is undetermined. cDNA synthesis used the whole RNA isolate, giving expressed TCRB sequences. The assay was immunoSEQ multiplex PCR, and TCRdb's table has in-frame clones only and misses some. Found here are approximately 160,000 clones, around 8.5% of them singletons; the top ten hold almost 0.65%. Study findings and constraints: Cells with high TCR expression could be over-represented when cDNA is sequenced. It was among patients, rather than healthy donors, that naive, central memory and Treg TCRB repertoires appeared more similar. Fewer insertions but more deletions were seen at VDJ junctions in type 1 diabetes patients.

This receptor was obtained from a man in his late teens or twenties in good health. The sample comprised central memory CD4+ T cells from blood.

The CDR3 DNA sequence: TGTGCCAGCAGCCTAAGAACCCCGGGACTAGCGGGGGTGGAGCAGTACTTC. It encodes CASSLRTPGLAGVEQYF. The chain recombines TRBV7-2 with TRBJ2-7; TRBD2 matches at 14 bases. Germline CDR1 SGHTA, CDR2 FQGNSA. V shed 5 bases and J 7 bases; nucleotides not matched to a gene: 13. The CDR3 consists of 17 residues.